These 32 T cell receptor beta chains share one sample of origin, sequenced in a study of vaccination and CD4 T cells after COVID-19. Treatment indicated: approximately 9-day PBMC culture with coronavirus spike peptide pools or control peptides (ViraFEST assay). The Oncomine TCR Beta short-read assay was what sequenced the DNA obtained from cultured CD4+ T cells. Each CDR3 protein is one row after TCRdb ran MiXCR on the PCR reads. The sample yields fewer than 15,000 distinct CDR3 sequences, 40% to 45% seen once. These receptors have no known antigen. Source material: CD4+ T cells from blood, cultured in vitro. All receptors derive from a human donor who had recovered from COVID-19.

The chain couples TRBV9 to TRBJ1-2, with D uncertain. Trimming cost V 1 base and J 6 bases, with 13 bases left between them. The CDR3 length is 14 residues. Germline CDR1 reads SGDLS; CDR2 reads YYNGEE. CDR3 sequence reads: CASSVHLTQNGYTF. The CDR3 DNA reads TGTGCCAGCAGCGTACATCTTACACAGAATGGCTACACCTTC.

The chain has TRBV9 and TRBJ1-2, with 8 positions matching TRBD1. Germline assignment: CDR1 SGDLS and CDR2 YYNGEE. The V gene end was trimmed by 2 bases and the J gene end by 4 bases; junction bases not matched to a gene: 7. The CDR3 has 15 amino acids. In nucleotides, the CDR3 is TGTGCCAGCAGCGTTCGACCGGGACAGGTCTATGGCTACACCTTC. Its translation: CASSVRPGQVYGYTF. The full variable domain, in which reference TRBV9 and TRBJ1-2 provide the parts outside the CDR3, is DSGVTQTPKHLITATGQRVTLRCSPRSGDLSVYWYQQSLDQGLQFLIQYYNGEERAKGNILERFSAQQFPDLHSELNLSSLELGDSALYFCASSVRPGQVYGYTFGSGTRLTVV.

The chain uses TRBV20-1 and TRBJ2-1; 11 bases are a match to TRBD2. There are 17 residues in the CDR3. Germline values: CDR1 DFQATT, CDR2 SNEGSKA (reference sequence). The trim removed 0 bases at V and 2 bases at J, leaving 6 bases unmatched. CDR3 loop: CSARDSIAGGPYNEQFF. The CDR3 region has the DNA TGCAGTGCTAGAGATTCGATAGCGGGAGGGCCCTACAATGAGCAGTTCTTC.

The rearrangement uses TRBV20-1 and TRBJ1-4; D is ambiguous. V lost 0 bases and J lost 7, with 12 bases in between. Germline lookup yields CDR1 DFQATT and CDR2 SNEGSKA (reference sequence). The CDR3 has 14 amino acids. In DNA, the CDR3 is TGCAGTGCTAGAGATCGGAGGAAGGGTGAAAAACTGTTTTTT. Translating gives CSARDRRKGEKLFF.

This clonotype was counted only a few times. The genes are TRBV11-3 and TRBJ2-5, with TRBD2 identical over 9 bases. In germline, CDR1 is SGHNT, CDR2 YENEEA. The CDR3 sequence is 14 residues long. Trimming took 3 bases from V and 7 from J; bases not matched to a gene: 6. In nucleotides, the CDR3 is TGTGCCAGCAGCTTGACTAGCGGCAGCCGGACCCAGTACTTC. It specifies CASSLTSGSRTQYF.

The J gene is TRBJ1-5, the V gene TRBV20-1, with unresolved D. The germline CDR1 and CDR2 sequences are DFQATT and SNEGSKA (reference sequence). The V end was cut by 0 bases, the J end by 1 base, with 13 bases between. This CDR3 is 16 amino acids long. CDR3 DNA sequence: TGCAGTGCTAGAGATCTTTCTAGCGGCAGCAATCAGCCCCAGCATTTT. Its protein product is CSARDLSSGSNQPQHF.

The table lists this clonotype with a few counts. The CDR3 bases are TGTGCCAGCCAAATACAGGAGGCGGGGCAGTTCTTC. Its protein is CASQIQEAGQFF. V gene TRBV2 combines with J gene TRBJ2-1; D is possibly TRBD1 or TRBD2 (5 bases each). The CDR3 is 12 amino acids. Germline V lookup: CDR1 SNHLY, CDR2 FYNNEI. V lost 8 bases, J lost 12 bases, and 17 bases lay in between.

This clonotype was detected only a few times. CDR3 residues: CASSFRHNTEAFF. The CDR3 nucleotides are TGTGCCAGCAGCTTCCGCCACAACACTGAAGCTTTCTTT. J is TRBJ1-1 and V is TRBV7-3; D unclear. Trimming left V 3 bases short and J 2 bases short, with 7 bases between. The CDR3 is 13 residues long. Germline CDR1 SGHTA, CDR2 FQGTGA.

The V call is TRBV7-4, the J call TRBJ2-1, with TRBD1 matching over 11 bases. Trimming at V came to 5 bases and at J to 3 bases, leaving 3 bases not matched to a gene. The CDR3 is 15 residues long. Germline V gene sequence: CDR1 SGHVT, CDR2 SQSDAQ. CDR3 nucleotide sequence: TGTGCCAGCAGCGAGGGGACAGGGGGCTACAATGAGCAGTTCTTC. It encodes CASSEGTGGYNEQFF.

This clonotype was detected only a few times. The J gene is TRBJ1-2, the V gene TRBV29-1; no firm D call. Trimming shortened V by 4 bases and J by 8 bases, and 14 bases separated the two germline ends. The CDR3 runs 12 residues. Germline V gene data show CDR1 as SQVTM and CDR2 as ANQGSEA. CDR3 amino acids: CSVASLREGYTF. The CDR3 DNA follows: TGCAGCGTTGCTTCGTTGAGGGAGGGCTACACCTTC.

In its sample, this clonotype was seen a few times. The chain uses TRBV24-1 and TRBJ2-5; 9 bases agree with TRBD1. Losses at the gene ends were 2 bases for V and 5 bases for J; bases not matched to a gene: 8. Germline values: CDR1 KGHDR, CDR2 SFDVKD. The CDR3 runs 16 residues. Here the CDR3 reads CATSDSKTGGGETQYF. CDR3 coding DNA: TGTGCCACCAGTGATTCCAAGACAGGGGGTGGGGAGACCCAGTACTTC.

The CDR3 DNA reads as TGCAGCGTTGAGTGGCAGAACACTGAAGCTTTCTTT. It codes for CSVEWQNTEAFF. The rearrangement joins TRBV29-1 to TRBJ1-1; the D is unclear. CDR1 is SQVTM and CDR2 is ANQGSEA in the germline V gene. The CDR3 is 12 residues long. With 3 bases removed from V and 1 base from J, the gap between germline ends came to 6 bases.

This clonotype has only a few counts. CDR3: CASSLGQLRTDTQYF. The CDR3, as DNA: TGTGCCAGCAGCTTGGGACAGCTACGCACAGATACGCAGTATTTT. The V gene is TRBV5-8, the J gene TRBJ2-3; a possible D gene is TRBD1 (5 bases). The CDR3 is made up of 15 amino acids. Looked up from germline, CDR1 is SGHTS and CDR2 is YDEGEE. Trimming left V 0 bases short and J 1 base short, with 9 bases between.

V gene TRBV5-6 combines with J gene TRBJ1-1, with 7 bases aligning to TRBD1. V shed 3 bases and J 1 base; nucleotides not matched to a gene: 9. This CDR3 has 16 residues. Germline lookup yields CDR1 SGHDT and CDR2 YYEEEE. The CDR3, as DNA: TGTGCCAGCAGCTCCTCCCGACAGGGATGGAACACTGAAGCTTTCTTT. Its translation: CASSSSRQGWNTEAFF.

The V gene is TRBV25-1, the J gene TRBJ1-2; 9 nucleotides agree with TRBD1. Germline lookup yields CDR1 MGHDK and CDR2 SYGVNS. Unmatched junction bases numbered 7, after V lost 6 bases and J lost 2 bases. The CDR3 consists of 15 residues. CDR3 nucleotides: TGTGCCAGCAGGGGACCGGGACAGGGAAACTATGGCTACACCTTC. This translates into CASRGPGQGNYGYTF.

The chain joins TRBV7-3 to TRBJ2-3; TRBD2 matches at 11 bases. V gave up 9 bases and J gave up 1 base; unmatched junction bases: 12. The CDR3 totals 17 residues. Per the germline V gene, CDR1 is SGHTA and CDR2 is FQGTGA. The DNA of the CDR3 is TGTGCCAGACCGAAGATGGGGACTAGCGGATGCACAGATACGCAGTATTTT. Its translation is CARPKMGTSGCTDTQYF.

The chain uses TRBV21-1 and TRBJ2-1; TRBD2, the table's D call, lacks a check against the DNA. TRBV21-1 is reported as a pseudogene. The CDR3 length is 12 residues. CDR3 bases: TGTGCCAGCAGCAAAATCGCGGGAGGGCCGGTCTTC. Amino acid sequence: CASSKIAGGPVF.

This clonotype turned up a few times. The rearrangement joins TRBV19 to TRBJ1-2; D is uncertain. The V end was cut by 2 bases, the J end by 7 bases, with 11 bases between. The germline V gene encodes CDR1 LNHDA and CDR2 SQIVND (reference sequence). CDR3 length: 13 residues. The CDR3 DNA reads TGTGCCAGTAGTATAAGGGATCCTTCTGGCTACACCTTC. Its translation is CASSIRDPSGYTF.

J is TRBJ2-3 and V is TRBV11-2; D remains unclear. CDR3 size: 13 residues. Germline V gene data show CDR1 as SGHAT and CDR2 as FQNNGV. Trimming cost V 0 bases and J 1 base, with 2 bases left between them. The CDR3 bases are TGTGCCAGCAGCTTAGATGGCACAGATACGCAGTATTTT. Its translation: CASSLDGTDTQYF.

The rearrangement links TRBV20-1 to TRBJ2-7; TRBD2 matches at 9 bases. V lost 7 bases and J lost 4; bases outside the gene matches: 8. The CDR3 sequence is 13 residues long. Germline V gene sequence: CDR1 DFQATT, CDR2 SNEGSKA (reference sequence). The CDR3 nucleotides read TGCAGTGTGCGGGGGGGACAAAAATACGAGCAGTACTTC. Protein product: CSVRGGQKYEQYF.

The table lists this clonotype with a few counts. The CDR3 reads CASSLTGTGSGYTF. CDR3 DNA: TGTGCCAGCAGTCTAACCGGGACAGGGTCTGGCTACACCTTC. J is TRBJ1-2 and V is TRBV6-1; 9 positions match TRBD1. This CDR3 has 14 residues. The V and J ends lost 5 bases and 7 bases, in that order; junction bases with no gene match: 8. Germline CDR1 reads MNHNS; CDR2 reads SASEGT.

The chain employs TRBV29-1 and TRBJ1-2; D is unresolved. From germline, CDR1 is SQVTM and CDR2 ANQGSEA. The CDR3 loop spans 12 amino acids. V was shortened by 5 bases and J by 4 bases, with 11 bases between the two germline ends. The CDR3 loop reads CSVSKAVYGYTF. CDR3 in DNA: TGCAGCGTTAGTAAGGCAGTCTATGGCTACACCTTC. The full variable domain, with the rest looked up from reference TRBV29-1 and TRBJ1-2, is SAVISQKPSRDICQRGTSLTIQCQVDSQVTMMFWYRQQPGQSLTLIATANQGSEATYESGFVIDKFPISRPNLTFSTLTVSNMSPEDSSIYLCSVSKAVYGYTFGSGTRLTVV.

This chain joins TRBV7-2 and TRBJ1-6, with D unclear. V was pared by 2 bases and J by 8 bases, with 10 bases between. This CDR3 has 14 residues. Germline CDR1 and CDR2: SGHTA and FQGNSA. Written as DNA, the CDR3 is TGTGCCAGCAGCTTATATGTGGCGGATTCACCCCTCCACTTT. Protein sequence: CASSLYVADSPLHF.

A few counts support this clonotype. V usage is TRBV2 and J usage is TRBJ1-6, with a tentative D call TRBD1 (6 bases). Germline V CDR1 and CDR2: SNHLY, FYNNEI. Trimming took off 6 bases at V and 6 bases at J, with 15 bases between the two ends. This CDR3 is 15 amino acids long. The CDR3 loop is CASRRTDLGNSPLHF. The CDR3 DNA is TGTGCCAGCAGGCGGACAGACCTGGGTAATTCACCCCTCCACTTT.

This clonotype has a handful of counts. V usage is TRBV15 and J usage is TRBJ1-5, with D possibly being TRBD1 (5 bases). CDR3 length: 15 amino acids. V dropped 0 bases and J dropped 5 bases, with 11 bases sitting between them. Germline CDR1 reads LNHNV; CDR2 reads YYDKDF (reference sequence). CDR3 nucleotides: TGTGCCACCAGCAGAGATATGCAGGGCCATCAGCCCCAGCATTTT. Amino acids: CATSRDMQGHQPQHF.

This clonotype was observed a single time. This chain connects TRBV12-3 or TRBV12-4 to TRBJ1-6; D unresolved. The CDR3 consists of 13 residues. V was shortened by 5 bases and J by 9 bases, with 11 bases between the two germline ends. CDR3 bases: TGTGCCAGCAGTCCCTCGTGGCGTTCACCCCTCCACTTT. Translated: CASSPSWRSPLHF.

V usage is TRBV6-1 and J usage is TRBJ2-7; a possible D gene is TRBD1 (6 bases). Germline V gene sequence: CDR1 MNHNS, CDR2 SASEGT. The CDR3 is 14 residues long. The germline V and J ends were trimmed by 6 bases and 0 bases, with 12 bases remaining between them. This chain's CDR3 is CASRPRGSSYEQYF. The CDR3 DNA reads as TGTGCCAGCAGGCCCAGGGGAAGCTCCTACGAGCAGTACTTC.

This sequence joins TRBV12-3 or TRBV12-4 and TRBJ1-2; D ambiguous. This CDR3 is 15 amino acids long. With 7 bases removed from V and 1 base from J, the gap between germline ends came to 16 bases. The CDR3 reads CASTTQGTYNYGYTF. The CDR3 nucleotides read TGTGCCAGCACGACCCAAGGAACCTATAACTATGGCTACACCTTC.

Only a few counts were recorded for this clonotype. The J gene is TRBJ2-5, the V gene TRBV20-1; D is possibly TRBD2 (6 bases). V was shortened by 4 bases and J by 1 base, with 16 bases between the two germline ends. This CDR3 is 15 amino acids long. CDR1 and CDR2 (germline): DFQATT, SNEGSKA (reference sequence). The CDR3 DNA is TGCAGTGCTACGAGGCCGGGACTCAGCCAAGAGACCCAGTACTTC. Amino acid sequence: CSATRPGLSQETQYF.

This clonotype was counted between two and nine times. The chain recombines TRBV4-3 with TRBJ1-5; no reliable D call. Germline CDR1 and CDR2: LGHNA and YSLEER. The V end lost 0 bases, the J end lost 6 bases, and 15 bases lay between the germline ends. This CDR3 spans 16 amino acids. The CDR3, as DNA: TGCGCCAGCAGCCAAGAGCTGACGCTAACGGGTCAGCCCCAGCATTTT. Residues: CASSQELTLTGQPQHF.

This clonotype showed up just a few times. This chain joins TRBV6-1 and TRBJ2-7; D unclear. Trimming stripped 7 bases from V and 3 bases from J, with 7 bases between. This CDR3 spans 11 amino acids. CDR1 and CDR2 (germline): MNHNS, SASEGT. The CDR3 DNA reads TGTGCCAGCACATTGAACTACGAGCAGTACTTC. As protein: CASTLNYEQYF.

V gene TRBV9 combines with J gene TRBJ2-5; 14 bases are a match to TRBD2. CDR1 and CDR2 from the germline V gene are SGDLS and YYNGEE. J was trimmed by 5 bases and V by 3 bases; bases with no gene match: 9. The CDR3 has 17 amino acids. The CDR3 DNA follows: TGTGCCAGCAGCGCCGGGACTAGCGGGAGCGGGGGTGAGACCCAGTACTTC. Translated: CASSAGTSGSGGETQYF. Based on the CDR3 plus reference TRBV9 and TRBJ2-5, the full variable domain is DSGVTQTPKHLITATGQRVTLRCSPRSGDLSVYWYQQSLDQGLQFLIQYYNGEERAKGNILERFSAQQFPDLHSELNLSSLELGDSALYFCASSAGTSGSGGETQYFGPGTRLLVL.